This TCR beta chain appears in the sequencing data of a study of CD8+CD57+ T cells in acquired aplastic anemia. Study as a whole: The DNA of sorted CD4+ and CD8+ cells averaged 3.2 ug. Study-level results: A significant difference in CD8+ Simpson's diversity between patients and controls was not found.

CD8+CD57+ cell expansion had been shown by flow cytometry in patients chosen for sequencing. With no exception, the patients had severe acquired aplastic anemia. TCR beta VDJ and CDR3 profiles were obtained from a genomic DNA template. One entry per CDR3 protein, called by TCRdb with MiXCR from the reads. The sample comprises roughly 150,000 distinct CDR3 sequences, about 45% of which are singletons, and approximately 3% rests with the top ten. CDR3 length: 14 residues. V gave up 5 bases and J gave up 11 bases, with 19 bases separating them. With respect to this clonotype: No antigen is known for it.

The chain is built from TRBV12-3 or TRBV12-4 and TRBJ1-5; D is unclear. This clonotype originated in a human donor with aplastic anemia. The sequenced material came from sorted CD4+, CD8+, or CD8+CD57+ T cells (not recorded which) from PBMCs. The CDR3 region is CASSPLAFQETQHF. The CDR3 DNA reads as TGTGCCAGCAGTCCACTAGCGTTCCAAGAGACCCAGCATTTT.